This T cell receptor (beta chain) was sequenced during a study of CD4 T cell repertoires in COVID-19. Study summary: Other coronavirus spike proteins restimulated relabeled CFSE-low cells expanded with IL-2 for about eleven days.

Study-wide results and limits: SARS-CoV and/or HKU1 spike cultures shared between about 7 and 26% of SARS-CoV-2 clonotypes. Sharing of several most expanded SARS-CoV-2-reactive clonotypes across memory subsets suggested intraclonal diversification.

This clone was picked up one time. Its antigen is not known. V dropped 7 bases and J dropped 6 bases, with 15 bases sitting between them. The CDR3 extends over 13 amino acids. Germline assignment: CDR1 MNHEY and CDR2 SVGAGI. Sequencing was done directly on freshly isolated, uncultured memory T cells. The data were produced by immunoSEQ multiplex PCR, yet TCRdb's version contains in-frame clones alone and is incomplete. The table shows around 22,000 clones, with around nine tenths occurring only once. Sequencing used central memory CD4+ T cells from blood, obtained before the COVID-19 pandemic. The rearrangement joins TRBV6-5 to TRBJ1-1; D is ambiguous. This clonotype originated in a human donor who had COVID-19. Here the CDR3 reads CASTKTGIPEAFF. The CDR3 DNA sequence: TGTGCCAGCACCAAAACGGGGATACCTGAAGCTTTCTTT.